This TCR beta chain was profiled in a study of control samples from healthy donors and cancer patients. The CDR3 runs to 11 residues. CDR1 and CDR2 (germline): SGHRS, YFSETQ. V was clipped by 0 bases and J by 7 bases, with 4 bases between them. A remark on this clone: This CDR3 is also generated by other DNA sequences in the sample.

Clones were sequenced by immunoSEQ multiplex PCR, and TCRdb holds only the in-frame ones, with some missing. The sample yields around 110,000 clones, about 93% seen once. This clonotype was obtained from a man aged 25 to 40 in good health. The chain has TRBV5-1 and TRBJ1-1; D not resolved. The sample comprised blood. CDR3 in amino acids: CASSLGGEAFF. CDR3 coding DNA: TGCGCCAGCAGCTTGGGGGGTGAAGCTTTCTTT.